The 6 T cell receptor beta chains in this list originate from one sample, sequenced in a study of blood T cell repertoires in COVID-19. Produced via immunoSEQ multiplex PCR; TCRdb's table is partial and in-frame only. The repertoire holds some 180,000 clones, with around 90% as singletons. Sequencing input: peripheral blood. The receptor set was obtained from a woman at least 80 years old with COVID-19, enrolled during active disease.

The chain couples TRBV11-2 to TRBJ2-5; no definite D call. This CDR3 is built from 13 residues. V lost 6 bases and J 5 bases, leaving 13 bases between the germline ends. Germline loops: CDR1 SGHAT, CDR2 FQNNGV. The CDR3 DNA sequence: TGTGCCAGCAGGAGAATAGGAGAGGAGACCCAGTACTTC. Residues: CASRRIGEETQYF.

This chain connects TRBV3-1 (or the pseudogene TRBV3-2) to TRBJ1-2, with D hard to call. The V and J ends lost 0 bases and 2 bases respectively, with 4 bases between them. CDR1 LGHDT and CDR2 YNNKEL come from the germline V gene (reference sequence). CDR3 size: 13 residues. The chain's CDR3 is CASSQDLNYGYTF. CDR3 nucleotides: TGTGCCAGCAGCCAAGATTTAAACTATGGCTACACCTTC.

The chain carries TRBV12-3 or TRBV12-4 and TRBJ1-5; possibly TRBD1 for D (6 bases). The CDR3 length is 12 residues. V was trimmed by 7 bases and J by 5 bases, leaving 9 bases between them. In DNA form, the CDR3 reads TGTGCCAGCACCAGACAGGATCAGCCCCAGCATTTT. Its translation: CASTRQDQPQHF.

With regard to this clone: Given the absence of the conserved phenylalanine or tryptophan at the CDR3 end, a read error is likely. The DNA is left out, because the CDR3 cannot be placed on it with certainty; the CDR3 is given as TCRdb lists it. V and J are TRBV7-9 and TRBJ1-2; the table assigns TRBD1, which was not confirmed against the DNA. Germline V lookup: CDR1 SEHNR, CDR2 FQNEAQ (reference sequence). The CDR3 extends over 14 residues, inclusive of both ends. The CDR3 sequence is CASSLTRDISYTTY.

The V and J genes are TRBV11-2 and TRBJ2-5; tentative D call: TRBD1 (6 bases). Trimming left V 5 bases short and J 2 bases short, with 24 bases between. The germline gives CDR1 SGHAT, CDR2 FQNNGV. This CDR3 has 18 residues. DNA for the CDR3: TGTGCCAGCAGCCAATTAAGTCTACGCTACAGGGAGCAAGAGACCCAGTACTTC. This codes for CASSQLSLRYREQETQYF.

The chain joins TRBV19 to TRBJ2-4, with D tentatively TRBD2 (5 bases). Germline V gene sequence: CDR1 LNHDA, CDR2 SQIVND (reference sequence). The length of the CDR3 is 14 residues. Deletions cut 3 bases from V and 10 bases from J, with 16 bases between. The CDR3 DNA sequence: TGTGCCAGTAGTATTTATCGGGGAGATAGAATTCAGTACTTC. Translated: CASSIYRGDRIQYF.